Listed below are T cell receptor beta chains from one sample, sequenced in a study of Ad26.COV2.S vaccination and SARS-CoV-2 variants. The repertoire was sequenced with immunoSEQ multiplex PCR; TCRdb's copy has only in-frame clones and lacks some. The sample records about 280,000 clones, 80% to 90% being singletons. This specimen consisted of peripheral blood, obtained in a trial of Ad26.COV2.S vaccine versus placebo. These receptors came from a person between 18 and 65 years old who received the Ad26.COV2.S COVID-19 vaccine or a placebo. Each CDR3 is given without its conserved first and last residue.

TRBJ2-1 | TRBV5-1 | ASSPGTSGSKQSNEQF
TRBJ1-2 | TRBV5-5 | ASSTGPTGGSRYGYT
TRBJ1-1 | TRBV6-5 | ASGTGVNTEAF
TRBJ2-1 | TRBV5-1 | ASSEPGTGGRGEQF
TRBJ2-1 | TRBV27 | ASSLGADRFNEQF
TRBJ1-4 | TRBV2 | ASSLDATNEKLF
TRBJ1-1 | TRBV4-1 | ASSQDLRAGLAF
TRBJ1-3 | TRBV4-3 | ASSESRDRGNTIY
TRBJ2-1 | TRBV9 | ASSEWGQYNEQF
TRBJ2-3 | TRBV7-2 | ASSPPVRGELNTQY
TRBJ1-2 | TRBV4-1 | ASSQYSGQGAAGYT
TRBJ2-3 | TRBV10-3 | AISGTDRSTDTQY
TRBJ1-1 | TRBV3-1/TRBV3-2 | ASTNSIVNTEAF
TRBJ2-3 | TRBV5-1 | ASSLFSWRTDTQY
TRBJ2-5 | TRBV27 | ASSLSGEDRGKTQY
TRBJ1-2 | TRBV10-2 | ASSEDGGYT
TRBJ1-2 | TRBV13 | ASSPRGGGRDGYT
TRBJ2-1 | TRBV25-1 | ASSPGTSPMNEQF
TRBJ1-1 | TRBV27 | ASKLEYRQGRDTEAF
TRBJ2-7 | TRBV7-9 | ASSRTVLPTYEQY
TRBJ2-3 | TRBV2 | ASSYRAESPDTQY
TRBJ1-3 | TRBV9 | ASSVGGQGSSGNTIY
TRBJ2-5 | TRBV6-5 | AARRAGGQTQY
TRBJ2-5 | TRBV5-6 | ASSLWPSGSQGETQY
TRBJ2-3 | TRBV28 | ASSSLHTVL
TRBJ1-4 | TRBV23-1 | ASSPPGTGATNEKLF
TRBJ1-4 | TRBV27 | ASPPGKLF
TRBJ1-6 | TRBV19 | ASDPRGDSPLH
TRBJ2-5 | TRBV11-1 | ASGTDGGETQY
TRBJ1-5 | TRBV6-6 | ASSPDLTGGVGQPQH
TRBJ2-7 | TRBV12-3/TRBV12-4 | ASSFAETYEQY
TRBJ2-1 | TRBV3-1/TRBV3-2 | ASSRLAGVVWDEQF
TRBJ2-2 | TRBV29-1 | SVVGATGELF
TRBJ1-6 | TRBV5-5 | ASSATTGGNSPLH
TRBJ2-7 | TRBV27 | ASSATSGRTYEQY
TRBJ1-3 | TRBV6-5 | ASRQTRSGNTIY
TRBJ1-1 | TRBV7-9 | ASSLQGSGTEAF
TRBJ2-1 | TRBV5-4 | ASSLGSGGEAYNEQF
TRBJ1-2 | TRBV18 | ASSPRGYGYT
TRBJ2-2 | TRBV30 | AWNPLGGELF
TRBJ1-4 | TRBV18 | ASSRATNEKLF
TRBJ2-2 | TRBV29-1 | SVEFSLAGGTGELF
TRBJ2-1 | TRBV19 | ASKDGTAYYNEQF
TRBJ1-1 | TRBV5-1 | ASSLSPGADTEAF
TRBJ1-5 | TRBV21-1 | ASSLQGTWGQPQH
TRBJ2-1 | TRBV27 | ASSFSGPDEQF
TRBJ1-1 | TRBV7-2 | ASSNVPRRALNTEAF
TRBJ1-1 | TRBV9 | ASSVGLGGVPMNTEAF
TRBJ2-5 | TRBV18 | ASSAGIRETQY
TRBJ2-1 | TRBV29-1 | SVVARGLNNEQF
TRBJ1-1 | TRBV7-2 | ASSLAFEIDYTEAF
TRBJ2-7 | TRBV30 | AWGSGGGAYEQY
TRBJ1-6 | TRBV18 | ASSPEGQYNSPLH
TRBJ1-5 | TRBV28 | ASSLPPGGAYQPQH